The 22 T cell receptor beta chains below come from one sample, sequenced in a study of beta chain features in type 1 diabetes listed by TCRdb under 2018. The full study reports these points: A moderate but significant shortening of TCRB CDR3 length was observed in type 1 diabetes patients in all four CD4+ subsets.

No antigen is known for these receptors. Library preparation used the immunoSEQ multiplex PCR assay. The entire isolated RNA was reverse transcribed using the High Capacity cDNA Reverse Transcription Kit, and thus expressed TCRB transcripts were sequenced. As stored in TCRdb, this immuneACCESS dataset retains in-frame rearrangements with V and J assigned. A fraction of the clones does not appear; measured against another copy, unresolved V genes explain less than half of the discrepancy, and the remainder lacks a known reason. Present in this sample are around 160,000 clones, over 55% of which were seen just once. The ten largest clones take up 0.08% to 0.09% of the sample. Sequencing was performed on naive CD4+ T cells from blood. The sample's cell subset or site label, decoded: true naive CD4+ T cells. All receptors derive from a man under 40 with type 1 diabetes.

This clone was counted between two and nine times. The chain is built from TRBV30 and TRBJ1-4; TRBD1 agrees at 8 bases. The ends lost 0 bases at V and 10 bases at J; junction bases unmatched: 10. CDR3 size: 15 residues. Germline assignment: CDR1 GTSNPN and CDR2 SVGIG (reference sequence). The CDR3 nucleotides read TGTGCCTGGAGTGTAAACCCAGACAGGGGAGGAAAACTGTTTTTT. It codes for CAWSVNPDRGGKLFF.

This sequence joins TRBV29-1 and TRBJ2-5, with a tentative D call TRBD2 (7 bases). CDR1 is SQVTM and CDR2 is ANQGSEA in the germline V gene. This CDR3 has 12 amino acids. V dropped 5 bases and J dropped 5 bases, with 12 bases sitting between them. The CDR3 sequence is CSVRGARETQYF. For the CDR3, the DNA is TGCAGCGTTCGGGGGGCGCGGGAGACCCAGTACTTC.

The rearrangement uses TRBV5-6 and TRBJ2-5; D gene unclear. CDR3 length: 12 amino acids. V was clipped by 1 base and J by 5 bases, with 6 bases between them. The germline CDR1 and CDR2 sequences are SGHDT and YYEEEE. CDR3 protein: CASSLFRETQYF. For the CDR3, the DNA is TGTGCCAGCAGCTTGTTTCGGGAGACCCAGTACTTC.

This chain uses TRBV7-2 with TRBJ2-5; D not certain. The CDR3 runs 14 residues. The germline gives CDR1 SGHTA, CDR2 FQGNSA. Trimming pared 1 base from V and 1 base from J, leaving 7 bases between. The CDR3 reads CASSLGRVQETQYF. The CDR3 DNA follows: TGTGCCAGCAGCTTAGGACGGGTCCAAGAGACCCAGTACTTC. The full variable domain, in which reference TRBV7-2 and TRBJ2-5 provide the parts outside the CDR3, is GAGVSQSPSNKVTEKGKDVELRCDPISGHTALYWYRQSLGQGLEFLIYFQGNSAPDKSGLPSDRFSAERTGGSVSTLTIQRTQQEDSAVYLCASSLGRVQETQYFGPGTRLLVL.

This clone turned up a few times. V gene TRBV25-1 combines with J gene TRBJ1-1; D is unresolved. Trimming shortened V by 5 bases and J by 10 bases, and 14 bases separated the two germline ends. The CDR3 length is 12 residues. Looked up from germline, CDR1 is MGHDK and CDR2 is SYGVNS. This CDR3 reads CASSREGSAAFF. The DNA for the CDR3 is TGTGCCAGCAGTAGAGAGGGTAGTGCAGCTTTCTTT.

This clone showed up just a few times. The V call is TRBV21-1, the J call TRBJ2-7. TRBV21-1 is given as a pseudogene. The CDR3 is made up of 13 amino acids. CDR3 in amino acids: CASSSPPYYEQYF. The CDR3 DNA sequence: TGTGCCAGCAGCAGCCCCCCGTACTACGAGCAGTACTTC.

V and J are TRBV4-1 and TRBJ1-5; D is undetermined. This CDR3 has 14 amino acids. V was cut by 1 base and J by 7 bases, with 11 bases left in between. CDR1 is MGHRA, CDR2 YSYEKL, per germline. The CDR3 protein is CASSQGLQVQPQHF. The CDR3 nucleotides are TGCGCCAGCAGCCAAGGCCTTCAGGTCCAGCCCCAGCATTTT.

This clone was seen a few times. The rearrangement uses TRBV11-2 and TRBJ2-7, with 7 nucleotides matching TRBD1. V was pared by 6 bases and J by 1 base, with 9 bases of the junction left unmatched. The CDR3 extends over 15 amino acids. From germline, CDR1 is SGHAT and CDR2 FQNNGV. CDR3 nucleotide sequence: TGTGCCAGCAGACCCGGGACAGAGATATCCTACGAGCAGTACTTC. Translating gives CASRPGTEISYEQYF. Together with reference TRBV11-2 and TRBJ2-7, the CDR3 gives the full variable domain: EAGVAQSPRYKIIEKRQSVAFWCNPISGHATLYWYQQILGQGPKLLIQFQNNGVVDDSQLPKDRFSAERLKGVDSTLKIQPAKLEDSAVYLCASRPGTEISYEQYFGPGTRLTVT.

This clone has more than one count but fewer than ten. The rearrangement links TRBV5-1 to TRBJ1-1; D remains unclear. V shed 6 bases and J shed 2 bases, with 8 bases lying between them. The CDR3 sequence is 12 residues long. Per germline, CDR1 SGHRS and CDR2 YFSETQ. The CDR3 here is CASNEPNTEAFF. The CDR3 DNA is TGCGCCAGCAACGAACCAAACACTGAAGCTTTCTTT.

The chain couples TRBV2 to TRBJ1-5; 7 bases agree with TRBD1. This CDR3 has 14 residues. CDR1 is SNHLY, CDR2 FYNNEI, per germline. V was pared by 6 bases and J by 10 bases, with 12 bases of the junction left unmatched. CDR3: CASRVTGDVRPQHF. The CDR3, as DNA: TGTGCCAGCAGGGTTACAGGGGACGTACGTCCCCAGCATTTT.

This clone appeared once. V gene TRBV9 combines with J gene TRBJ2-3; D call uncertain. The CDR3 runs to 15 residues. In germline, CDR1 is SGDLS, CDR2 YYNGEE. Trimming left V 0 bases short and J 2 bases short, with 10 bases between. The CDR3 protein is CASSVGPRYTDTQYF. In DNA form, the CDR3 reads TGTGCCAGCAGCGTAGGCCCCAGATACACAGATACGCAGTATTTT.

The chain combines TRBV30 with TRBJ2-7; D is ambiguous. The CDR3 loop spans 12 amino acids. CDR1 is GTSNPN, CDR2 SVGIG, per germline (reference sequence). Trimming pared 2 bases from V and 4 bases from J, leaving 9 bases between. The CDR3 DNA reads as TGTGCCTGGAGTACCTCGGCATACGAGCAGTACTTC. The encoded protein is CAWSTSAYEQYF.

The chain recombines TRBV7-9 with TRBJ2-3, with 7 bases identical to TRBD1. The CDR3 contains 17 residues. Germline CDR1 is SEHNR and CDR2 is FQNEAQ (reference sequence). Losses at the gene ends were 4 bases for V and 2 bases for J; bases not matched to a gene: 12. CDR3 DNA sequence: TGTGCCAGCAGCTATCCGATCGACAGGGCTCTCACAGATACGCAGTATTTT. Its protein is CASSYPIDRALTDTQYF.

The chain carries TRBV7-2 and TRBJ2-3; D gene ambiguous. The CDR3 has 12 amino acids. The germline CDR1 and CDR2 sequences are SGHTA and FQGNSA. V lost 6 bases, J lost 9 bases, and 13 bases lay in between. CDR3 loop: CASRRVSGTQYF. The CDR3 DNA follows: TGTGCCAGCAGACGAGTAAGTGGGACGCAGTATTTT.

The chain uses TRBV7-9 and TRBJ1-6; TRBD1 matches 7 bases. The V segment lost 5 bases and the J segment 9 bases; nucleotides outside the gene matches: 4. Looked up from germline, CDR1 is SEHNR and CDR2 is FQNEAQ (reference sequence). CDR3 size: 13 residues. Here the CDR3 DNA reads TGTGCCAGCAGCCGAGACAGGGCTTCACCCCTCCACTTT. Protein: CASSRDRASPLHF.

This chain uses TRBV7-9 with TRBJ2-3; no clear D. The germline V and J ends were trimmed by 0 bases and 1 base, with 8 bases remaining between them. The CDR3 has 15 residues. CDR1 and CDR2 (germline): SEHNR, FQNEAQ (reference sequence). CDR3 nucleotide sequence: TGTGCCAGCAGCTTAGCGACCGTTCGCACAGATACGCAGTATTTT. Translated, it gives CASSLATVRTDTQYF.

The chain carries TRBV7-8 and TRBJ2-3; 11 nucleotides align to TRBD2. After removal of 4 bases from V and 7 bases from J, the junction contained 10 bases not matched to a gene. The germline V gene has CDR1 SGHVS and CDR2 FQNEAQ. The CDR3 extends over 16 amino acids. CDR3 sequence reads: CASSYNLAGGANTQYF. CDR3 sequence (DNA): TGTGCCAGCAGCTACAACCTAGCGGGGGGTGCAAATACGCAGTATTTT.

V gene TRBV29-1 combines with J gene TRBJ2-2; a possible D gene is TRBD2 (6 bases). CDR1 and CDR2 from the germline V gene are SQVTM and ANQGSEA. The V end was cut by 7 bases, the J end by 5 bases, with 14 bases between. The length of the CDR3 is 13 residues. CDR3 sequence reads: CSADGGYTGELFF. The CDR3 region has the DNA TGCAGCGCGGACGGGGGATATACCGGGGAGCTGTTTTTT.

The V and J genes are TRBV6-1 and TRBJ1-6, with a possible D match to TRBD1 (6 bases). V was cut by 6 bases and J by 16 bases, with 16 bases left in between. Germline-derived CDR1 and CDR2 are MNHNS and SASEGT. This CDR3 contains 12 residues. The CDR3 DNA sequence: TGTGCCAGCAGGGGGGCCTTCCGTTCGCTCCACTTT. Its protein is CASRGAFRSLHF.

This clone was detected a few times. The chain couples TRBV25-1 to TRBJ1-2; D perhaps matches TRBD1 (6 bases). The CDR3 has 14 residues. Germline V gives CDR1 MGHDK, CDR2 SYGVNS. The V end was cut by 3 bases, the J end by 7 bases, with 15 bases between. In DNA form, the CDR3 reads TGTGCCAGCAGTGATACCCACAGGGATGGTGGCTACACCTTC. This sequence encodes CASSDTHRDGGYTF.

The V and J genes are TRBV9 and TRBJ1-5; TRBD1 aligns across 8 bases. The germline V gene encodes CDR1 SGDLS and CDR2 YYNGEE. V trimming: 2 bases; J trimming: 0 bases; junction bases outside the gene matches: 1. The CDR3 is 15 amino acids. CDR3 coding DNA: TGTGCCAGCAGCGTCACAGGGGGTAGCAATCAGCCCCAGCATTTT. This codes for CASSVTGGSNQPQHF.

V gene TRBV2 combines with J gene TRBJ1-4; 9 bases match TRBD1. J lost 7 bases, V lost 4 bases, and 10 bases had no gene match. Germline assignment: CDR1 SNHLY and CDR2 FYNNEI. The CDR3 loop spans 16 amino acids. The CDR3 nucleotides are TGTGCCAGCAGTGTCCCGGGACAGGGTCCGGCTGAAAAACTGTTTTTT. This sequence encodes CASSVPGQGPAEKLFF.